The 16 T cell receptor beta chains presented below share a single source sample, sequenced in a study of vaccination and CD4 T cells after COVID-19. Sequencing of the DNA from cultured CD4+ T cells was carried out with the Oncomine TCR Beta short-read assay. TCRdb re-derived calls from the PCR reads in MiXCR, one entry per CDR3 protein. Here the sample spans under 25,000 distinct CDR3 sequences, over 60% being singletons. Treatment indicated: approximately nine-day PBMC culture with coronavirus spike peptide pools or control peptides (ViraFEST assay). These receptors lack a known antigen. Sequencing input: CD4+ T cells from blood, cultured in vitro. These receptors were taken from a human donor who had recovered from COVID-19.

The CDR3 loop reads CASSLYETAIKNIQYF. Written as DNA, the CDR3 is TGTGCCAGCAGTTTATACGAGACGGCTATCAAAAACATTCAGTACTTC. The J gene is TRBJ2-4, the V gene TRBV28; D remains ambiguous. V was shortened by 1 base and J by 3 bases, with 13 bases between the two germline ends. This CDR3 contains 16 residues. Germline CDR1 is MDHEN and CDR2 is SYDVKM.

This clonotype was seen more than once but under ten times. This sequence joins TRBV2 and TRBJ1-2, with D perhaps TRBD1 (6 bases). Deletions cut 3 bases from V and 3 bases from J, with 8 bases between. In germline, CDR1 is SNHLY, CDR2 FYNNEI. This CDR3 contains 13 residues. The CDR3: CASSERQDYGYTF. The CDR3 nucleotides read TGTGCCAGCAGTGAGAGACAGGACTATGGCTACACCTTC.

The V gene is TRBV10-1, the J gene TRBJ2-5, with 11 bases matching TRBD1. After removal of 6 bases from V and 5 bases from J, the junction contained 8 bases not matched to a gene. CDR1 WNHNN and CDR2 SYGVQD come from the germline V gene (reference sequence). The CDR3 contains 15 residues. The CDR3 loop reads CASSPRTGGVETQYF. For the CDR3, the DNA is TGCGCCAGCAGCCCCCGGACAGGGGGCGTTGAGACCCAGTACTTC.

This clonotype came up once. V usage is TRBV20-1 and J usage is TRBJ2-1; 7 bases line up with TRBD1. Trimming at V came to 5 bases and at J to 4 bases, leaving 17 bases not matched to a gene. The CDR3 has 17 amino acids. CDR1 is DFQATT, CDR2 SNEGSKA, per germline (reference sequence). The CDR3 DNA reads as TGCAGTGCTCGTTGGGGACAGCCGGGTAGGTCGTACAATGAGCAGTTCTTC. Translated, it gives CSARWGQPGRSYNEQFF.

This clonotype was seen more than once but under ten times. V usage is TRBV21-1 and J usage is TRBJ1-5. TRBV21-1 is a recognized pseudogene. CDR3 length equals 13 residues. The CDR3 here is CASSQLGNQPQHF. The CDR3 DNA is TGTGCCAGCAGCCAACTCGGCAATCAGCCCCAGCATTTT.

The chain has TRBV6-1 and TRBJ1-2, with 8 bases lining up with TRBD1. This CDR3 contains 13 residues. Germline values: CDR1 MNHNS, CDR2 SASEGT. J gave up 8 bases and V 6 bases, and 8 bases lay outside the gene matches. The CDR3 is CASRWGQAGGYTF. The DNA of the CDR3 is TGTGCCAGCAGATGGGGACAGGCTGGGGGCTACACCTTC.

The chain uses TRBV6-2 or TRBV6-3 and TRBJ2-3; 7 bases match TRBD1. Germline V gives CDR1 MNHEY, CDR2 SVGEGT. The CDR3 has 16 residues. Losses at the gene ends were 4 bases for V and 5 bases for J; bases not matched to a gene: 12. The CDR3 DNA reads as TGTGCCAGCAGTTCTCACGACAGGGTAGGCAGAGATACGCAGTATTTT. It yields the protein CASSSHDRVGRDTQYF.

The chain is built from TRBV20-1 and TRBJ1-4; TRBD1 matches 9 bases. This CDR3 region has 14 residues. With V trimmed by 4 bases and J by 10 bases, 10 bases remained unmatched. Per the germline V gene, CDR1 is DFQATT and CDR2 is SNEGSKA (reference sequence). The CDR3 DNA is TGCAGTGCTACCCGGGACAGGGAAATGAGAAAACTGTTTTTT. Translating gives CSATRDREMRKLFF.

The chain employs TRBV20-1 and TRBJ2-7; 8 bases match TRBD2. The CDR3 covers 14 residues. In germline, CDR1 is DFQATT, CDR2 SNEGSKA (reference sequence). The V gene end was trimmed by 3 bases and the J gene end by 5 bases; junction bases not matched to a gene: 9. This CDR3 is CSASGSGLGHEQYF. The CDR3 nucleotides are TGCAGTGCTAGTGGATCGGGACTAGGGCACGAGCAGTACTTC.

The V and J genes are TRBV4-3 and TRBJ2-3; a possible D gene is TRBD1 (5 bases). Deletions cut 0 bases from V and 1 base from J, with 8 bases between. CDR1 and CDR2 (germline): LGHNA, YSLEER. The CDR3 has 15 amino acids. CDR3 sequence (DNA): TGCGCCAGCAGCCAAGATATAGGGGGCACAGATACGCAGTATTTT. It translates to CASSQDIGGTDTQYF.

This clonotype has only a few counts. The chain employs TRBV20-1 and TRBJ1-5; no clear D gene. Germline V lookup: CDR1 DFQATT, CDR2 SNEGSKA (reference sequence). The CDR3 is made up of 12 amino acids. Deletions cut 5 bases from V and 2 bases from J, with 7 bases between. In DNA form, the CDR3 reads TGCAGTGCTGGAAACGGCAATCAGCCCCAGCATTTT. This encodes CSAGNGNQPQHF.

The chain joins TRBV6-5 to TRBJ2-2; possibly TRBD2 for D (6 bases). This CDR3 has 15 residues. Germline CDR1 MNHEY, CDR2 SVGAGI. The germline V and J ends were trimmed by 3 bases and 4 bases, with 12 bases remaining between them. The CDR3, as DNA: TGTGCCAGCAGTTATCTTGCGGGGTCCACCGGGGAGCTGTTTTTT. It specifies CASSYLAGSTGELFF.

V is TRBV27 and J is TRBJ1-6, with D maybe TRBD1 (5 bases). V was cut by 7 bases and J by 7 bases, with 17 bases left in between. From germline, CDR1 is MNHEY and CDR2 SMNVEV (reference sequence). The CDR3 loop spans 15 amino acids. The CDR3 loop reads CASTPQGALNSPLHF. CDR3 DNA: TGTGCCAGCACCCCCCAGGGAGCGCTCAATTCACCCCTCCACTTT.

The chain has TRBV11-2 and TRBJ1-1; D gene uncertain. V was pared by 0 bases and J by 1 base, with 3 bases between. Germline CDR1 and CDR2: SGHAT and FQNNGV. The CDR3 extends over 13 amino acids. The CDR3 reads CASSLDRNTEAFF. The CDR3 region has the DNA TGTGCCAGCAGCTTAGATAGGAACACTGAAGCTTTCTTT.

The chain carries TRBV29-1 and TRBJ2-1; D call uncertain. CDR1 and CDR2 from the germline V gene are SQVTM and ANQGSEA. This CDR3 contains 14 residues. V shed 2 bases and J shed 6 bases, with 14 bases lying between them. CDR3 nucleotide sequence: TGCAGCGTTGAATCGTTATATTCGTCCAATGAGCAGTTCTTC. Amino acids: CSVESLYSSNEQFF.

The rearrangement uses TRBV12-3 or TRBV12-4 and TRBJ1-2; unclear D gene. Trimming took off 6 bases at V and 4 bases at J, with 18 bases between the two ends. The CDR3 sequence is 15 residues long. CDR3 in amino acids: CASRPNLHPSYGYTF. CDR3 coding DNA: TGTGCCAGCAGGCCGAACCTGCATCCTTCCTATGGCTACACCTTC.